One and the same sample provided the 6 T cell receptor beta chains below, sequenced in a study of OX40 agonist ivuxolimab in advanced cancers. Libraries were prepared by immunoSEQ multiplex PCR; TCRdb keeps only in-frame clonotypes and omits some of them. The data hold about 27,000 clones, with 82% observed a single time. The sample in question was CD4+ or CD8+ T cells sorted from blood, obtained in a trial of the OX40 agonist ivuxolimab. The receptors here all came from an adult with an advanced solid tumor such as melanoma, head and neck, liver or kidney cancer.

The genes are TRBV29-1 and TRBJ2-1; tentatively, D is TRBD2 (6 bases). Trimming shortened V by 0 bases and J by 8 bases, and 8 bases separated the two germline ends. The CDR3 extends over 12 amino acids. CDR1 SQVTM and CDR2 ANQGSEA come from the germline V gene. The CDR3 nucleotides read TGCAGCGTTGAAGATCGGGAGTATGAGCAGTTCTTC. This sequence encodes CSVEDREYEQFF.

This chain uses TRBV6-5 with TRBJ1-2, with D unresolved. The germline CDR1 and CDR2 sequences are MNHEY and SVGAGI. The CDR3 totals 12 residues. V was trimmed by 7 bases and J by 7 bases, leaving 13 bases between them. The CDR3 nucleotides are TGTGCCAGCACCATTGGGGTTCTTGGCTACACCTTC. Protein: CASTIGVLGYTF.

Written as DNA, the CDR3 is TGTGCCAGCAGCGTAGGGTCTAATTCACCCCTCCACTTT. Residues: CASSVGSNSPLHF. The chain uses TRBV9 and TRBJ1-6; the D is unclear. Germline V gene lookup returns CDR1 SGDLS and CDR2 YYNGEE. There are 13 residues in the CDR3. V was shortened by 0 bases and J by 6 bases, with 4 bases between the two germline ends.

V usage is TRBV19 and J usage is TRBJ2-1, with unresolved D. Germline-derived CDR1 and CDR2 are LNHDA and SQIVND (reference sequence). Trimming shortened V by 3 bases and J by 10 bases, and 13 bases separated the two germline ends. The CDR3 spans 13 residues. This chain's CDR3 is CASSIGVPSEQFF. The CDR3, as DNA: TGTGCCAGTAGTATCGGCGTCCCCAGCGAGCAGTTCTTC.

The CDR3 DNA sequence: TGCGCCAGCAGCTTGAAGTACTTC. Translating it yields CASSLKYF. This sequence joins TRBV5-1 and TRBJ2-5; D uncertain. V lost 1 base and J 12 bases, leaving 1 base between the germline ends. This CDR3 has 8 residues. Per the germline V gene, CDR1 is SGHRS and CDR2 is YFSETQ.

Many counts were recorded for this clone. This sequence joins TRBV6-4 and TRBJ2-6; TRBD1 aligns across 7 bases. The CDR3 has 18 amino acids. The J segment lost 0 bases and the V segment lost 5 bases, leaving 10 bases of the junction unmatched. In germline, CDR1 is MRHNA, CDR2 SNTAGT. The CDR3 spells CASSQTGTDISGANVLTF. The CDR3 DNA follows: TGTGCCAGCAGTCAGACCGGGACAGATATCTCTGGGGCCAACGTCCTGACTTTC.